This TCR beta chain was found in a study of PD-1 blockade in classical Hodgkin lymphoma. Study context: Administration of nivolumab to patients was at 3 mg/kg intravenously every 2 weeks.

Each and every patient relapsed after autologous stem cell transplantation, and patients got differing brentuximab vedotin exposure. The study purified CD4+ T cells from thawed PBMCs using magnetic negative selection. The V gene's germline CDR1 is SEHNR and CDR2 FQNEAQ (reference sequence). Trimming removed 5 bases at V and 5 bases at J, with 9 bases between. The CDR3 runs to 13 residues. Study conclusions and caveats: Diversity in CD4+ TCRs, unlike that measured in CD8+ TCRs, had risen significantly by C4D1. Complete responders had baseline diversity similar to newly diagnosed patients. As was reported, newly diagnosed patients showed lower baseline TCR diversity than healthy donors did.

With respect to this clone: What it binds is unknown.

TCRdb keeps only in-frame clones here, not all; method: immunoSEQ multiplex PCR. The sample lists some 26,000 clones; over 80% were seen once. The J gene is TRBJ2-2, the V gene TRBV7-9; no reliable D call. The material sequenced was CD4+ T cells from blood, taken at baseline. The receptor's source is a human donor with classical Hodgkin lymphoma. CDR3 protein: CASSPDWTGELFF. CDR3 DNA sequence: TGTGCCAGCAGCCCCGACTGGACCGGGGAGCTGTTTTTT. Variable domain in full (rest from reference TRBV7-9 and TRBJ2-2): DTGVSQNPRHKITKRGQNVTFRCDPISEHNRLYWYRQTLGQGPEFLTYFQNEAQLEKSRLLSDRFSAERPKGSFSTLEIQRTEQGDSAMYLCASSPDWTGELFFGEGSRLTVL.